What follows are 27 T cell receptor beta chains derived from one specimen sequenced in a study of shared clonotypes between healthy human individuals. Repertoires were generated with immunoSEQ multiplex PCR, while TCRdb's copy carries only in-frame clones and drops some. Found here are roughly 2,300,000 clones, 92% of them singletons; the top ten hold 0.37%. The sequenced sample was naive CD4+ T cells from PBMCs. Documented subset: CD45RA+ positively selected. The receptors come from a young man in good health. Some clones in this sample may be carry-over from other donors' samples.

The V call is TRBV30, the J call TRBJ2-1; D gene uncertain. The V end lost 0 bases, the J end lost 6 bases, and 9 bases lay between the germline ends. The CDR3 contains 13 residues. In germline, CDR1 is GTSNPN, CDR2 SVGIG (reference sequence). The CDR3 spells CAWSVAGPNEQFF. DNA of the CDR3: TGTGCCTGGAGTGTGGCTGGGCCCAATGAGCAGTTCTTC.

The chain recombines TRBV5-1 with TRBJ2-5, with 10 bases aligning to TRBD1. In germline, CDR1 is SGHRS, CDR2 YFSETQ. With V trimmed by 4 bases and J by 5 bases, 8 bases remained unmatched. This CDR3 spans 15 amino acids. In DNA, the CDR3 is TGCGCCAGCAGCGGAGGACAGGGGGTCATTGAGACCCAGTACTTC. Amino acids: CASSGGQGVIETQYF.

The V gene is TRBV11-1, the J gene TRBJ2-1; D might be TRBD2 (6 bases). Looked up from germline, CDR1 is SGHAT and CDR2 is FQDESV (reference sequence). This CDR3 comprises 16 residues. Trimming shortened V by 5 bases and J by 0 bases, and 14 bases separated the two germline ends. Here the CDR3 reads CASSPLLASSYNEQFF. Written as DNA, the CDR3 is TGTGCCAGCAGCCCCCTCCTAGCGAGCTCCTACAATGAGCAGTTCTTC.

This chain uses TRBV11-2 with TRBJ1-6; D remains ambiguous. Trimming cost V 6 bases and J 10 bases, with 16 bases left between them. Germline V gives CDR1 SGHAT, CDR2 FQNNGV. This CDR3 region has 14 residues. For the CDR3, the DNA is TGTGCCAGCAGACCCGGACTGTCCGACTCACCCCTCCACTTT. Amino acid sequence: CASRPGLSDSPLHF.

CDR3 amino acids: CSATGLVVDEQFF. The DNA of the CDR3 is TGCAGCGCAACGGGACTAGTCGTGGATGAGCAGTTCTTC. The rearrangement links TRBV29-1 to TRBJ2-1; 8 bases match TRBD2. The V and J ends lost 7 bases and 8 bases, in that order; junction bases with no gene match: 10. Germline CDR1 reads SQVTM; CDR2 reads ANQGSEA. CDR3 length: 13 residues.

The genes are TRBV7-6 and TRBJ2-2, with D perhaps matching TRBD1 (6 bases). The CDR3 loop spans 14 amino acids. The V gene lost 5 bases and the J gene lost 6 bases, with 13 bases spanning the gap. Looked up from germline, CDR1 is SGHVS and CDR2 is FNYEAQ. CDR3 amino acids: CASSPLQGPGELFF. The CDR3 DNA is TGTGCCAGCAGCCCACTACAGGGTCCCGGGGAGCTGTTTTTT. Full variable domain (rest looked up from reference TRBV7-6 and TRBJ2-2): GAGVSQSPRYKVTKRGQDVALRCDPISGHVSLYWYRQALGQGPEFLTYFNYEAQQDKSGLPNDRFSAERPEGSISTLTIQRTEQRDSAMYRCASSPLQGPGELFFGEGSRLTVL.

V gene TRBV6-6 combines with J gene TRBJ2-2; 13 bases match TRBD2. CDR3 length: 15 residues. CDR1 and CDR2 (germline): MNHNY, SVGAGI (reference sequence). Trimming at V came to 5 bases and at J to 6 bases, leaving 3 bases not matched to a gene. CDR3 sequence (DNA): TGTGCCAGCAGTCAACTAGCGGGAGGGCCCGGGGAGCTGTTTTTT. Encoded protein: CASSQLAGGPGELFF.

Remarks on this clone: The sample contains more than one DNA sequence encoding this CDR3. This sequence joins TRBV18 and TRBJ1-1; D remains unclear. Trimming stripped 5 bases from V and 0 bases from J, with 7 bases between. CDR3 length: 13 amino acids. Germline V CDR1 and CDR2: KGHSH, LQKENI. This CDR3 reads CASSEALNTEAFF. In nucleotides, the CDR3 is TGTGCCAGCTCAGAAGCATTGAACACTGAAGCTTTCTTT.

CDR3 DNA: TGTGCCAGCAGTTACTGGGCGACGGAGATGTATGGCTACACCTTC. Translation gives CASSYWATEMYGYTF. The rearrangement uses TRBV6-5 and TRBJ1-2; D is unclear. The V end was cut by 1 base, the J end by 5 bases, with 14 bases between. The CDR3 covers 15 residues. CDR1 is MNHEY and CDR2 is SVGAGI in the germline V gene.

This chain uses TRBV6-4 with TRBJ2-2; unclear D gene. This CDR3 has 15 amino acids. The V end lost 10 bases, the J end lost 5 bases, and 20 bases lay between the germline ends. CDR1 is MRHNA and CDR2 is SNTAGT in the germline V gene. This CDR3 reads CATSLRLDQTGELFF. CDR3 DNA sequence: TGTGCCACCTCTTTGAGGCTAGATCAGACCGGGGAGCTGTTTTTT.

CDR3 sequence: CASSAWAASGDLRSEQYF. CDR3 nucleotide sequence: TGTGCCAGCAGCGCTTGGGCGGCTAGCGGGGACCTCAGGTCCGAGCAGTACTTC. The genes are TRBV4-2 and TRBJ2-7, with 9 bases identical to TRBD2. CDR3 size: 18 residues. J was trimmed by 6 bases and V by 5 bases; bases with no gene match: 20. CDR1 is LGHNA, CDR2 YNFKEQ, per germline.

This chain joins TRBV5-1 and TRBJ2-1; D possibly matches TRBD1 or TRBD2 (6 bases each). CDR1 SGHRS and CDR2 YFSETQ come from the germline V gene. This CDR3 has 14 amino acids. The V end was cut by 4 bases, the J end by 4 bases, with 12 bases between. The CDR3 reads CASSGWGAYNEQFF. In DNA form, the CDR3 reads TGCGCCAGCAGCGGGTGGGGGGCATACAATGAGCAGTTCTTC.

Only one count was recorded for this clone. The CDR3 bases are TGTGCCAGTGGCGATACGCAGTATTTT. Amino acid sequence: CASGDTQYF. The chain carries TRBV7-9 and TRBJ2-3; D gene ambiguous. Germline V gives CDR1 SEHNR, CDR2 FQNEAQ (reference sequence). The CDR3 spans 9 residues. Between the trimmed V and J ends, which lost 9 bases and 6 bases, there was a span of 4 bases.

Worth noting for this clone: Additional DNA sequences in this sample encode the identical CDR3. The chain has TRBV14 and TRBJ1-4, with 10 bases aligning to TRBD1. Germline V gene sequence: CDR1 SGHDN, CDR2 FVKESK. This CDR3 has 15 amino acids. The J segment lost 8 bases and the V segment lost 4 bases, leaving 7 bases of the junction unmatched. The CDR3 here is CASSRRQGAGEKLFF. The CDR3 bases are TGTGCCAGCAGCCGGCGACAGGGGGCAGGGGAAAAACTGTTTTTT.

The J gene is TRBJ1-2, the V gene TRBV14; D not resolved. Germline values: CDR1 SGHDN, CDR2 FVKESK. V lost 0 bases and J 7 bases, leaving 9 bases between the germline ends. The CDR3 extends over 13 amino acids. In DNA form, the CDR3 reads TGTGCCAGCAGCCAAGATTTCTCCCGTGGCTACACCTTC. It yields the protein CASSQDFSRGYTF.

J is TRBJ2-7 and V is TRBV7-3; D gene uncertain. The germline V gene has CDR1 SGHTA and CDR2 FQGTGA. V lost 2 bases and J lost 1, with 6 bases in between. The CDR3 is made up of 13 amino acids. CDR3 coding DNA: TGTGCCAGCAGCTTATATCCTTCCTACGAGCAGTACTTC. Translating it yields CASSLYPSYEQYF.

The chain carries TRBV5-6 and TRBJ2-7; 9 bases map to TRBD1. CDR3 length: 15 amino acids. V lost 4 bases and J lost 2; bases outside the gene matches: 7. Germline V gene sequence: CDR1 SGHDT, CDR2 YYEEEE. In nucleotides, the CDR3 is TGTGCCAGCAGCCTGACGGGACAGGGAACCTACGAGCAGTACTTC. Translating it yields CASSLTGQGTYEQYF.

The gene calls are TRBV18 and TRBJ2-7; TRBD2 agrees at 7 bases. V trimming: 3 bases; J trimming: 4 bases; junction bases outside the gene matches: 3. This CDR3 is 13 amino acids long. CDR1 is KGHSH and CDR2 is LQKENI in the germline V gene. In nucleotides, the CDR3 is TGTGCCAGCTCACCCCTGGGACTATACGAGCAGTACTTC. This codes for CASSPLGLYEQYF.

CDR3 sequence: CASAYDRVPSGNTIYF. CDR3 sequence (DNA): TGTGCCAGCGCCTACGACAGGGTTCCCTCTGGAAACACCATATATTTT. V and J are TRBV28 and TRBJ1-3, with 7 bases lining up with TRBD1. The CDR3 length is 16 residues. From germline, CDR1 is MDHEN and CDR2 SYDVKM. V lost 8 bases, J lost 0 bases, and 10 bases stayed unmatched.

J is TRBJ1-2 and V is TRBV14, with 8 bases aligning to TRBD1. V gave up 1 base and J gave up 4 bases; unmatched junction bases: 5. The germline V gene has CDR1 SGHDN and CDR2 FVKESK. The length of the CDR3 is 15 residues. CDR3 in amino acids: CASSQGYGTGYGYTF. Here the CDR3 DNA reads TGTGCCAGCAGCCAAGGGTACGGGACAGGCTATGGCTACACCTTC.

This clone was observed a single time. The chain combines TRBV6-1 with TRBJ1-1; 7 nucleotides agree with TRBD1. V shed 5 bases and J 4 bases; nucleotides not matched to a gene: 7. CDR3 size: 14 residues. CDR1 and CDR2 (germline): MNHNS, SASEGT. The CDR3 loop reads CASSSRQGGTEAFF. DNA of the CDR3: TGTGCCAGCAGTTCGCGACAGGGTGGCACTGAAGCTTTCTTT.

The CDR3 is CASSYQQGYGELFF. CDR3 sequence (DNA): TGTGCCAGCAGTTACCAGCAGGGTTACGGGGAGCTGTTTTTT. This chain links TRBV6-5 with TRBJ2-2, with D perhaps matching TRBD1 (5 bases). The V and J ends lost 2 bases and 7 bases respectively, with 11 bases between them. Germline V gene sequence: CDR1 MNHEY, CDR2 SVGAGI. The CDR3 is made up of 14 amino acids.

The chain has TRBV5-1 and TRBJ2-2, with D perhaps given as TRBD1 or TRBD2 (5 bases each). The V gene's germline CDR1 is SGHRS and CDR2 YFSETQ. V was clipped by 6 bases and J by 0 bases, with 15 bases between them. The CDR3 covers 16 residues. CDR3 coding DNA: TGCGCCAGCAACCGAGGGGCATTCGCGAACACCGGGGAGCTGTTTTTT. Protein: CASNRGAFANTGELFF.

The chain couples TRBV5-1 to TRBJ1-2; D gene ambiguous. The CDR3 length is 13 residues. Trimming left V 4 bases short and J 4 bases short, with 11 bases between. The germline CDR1 and CDR2 sequences are SGHRS and YFSETQ. Written as DNA, the CDR3 is TGCGCCAGCAGCCCCCCGGGAGCCTATGGCTACACCTTC. The encoded protein is CASSPPGAYGYTF.

The chain combines TRBV5-4 with TRBJ2-6; D remains unclear. The germline V gene has CDR1 SGHNT and CDR2 YYREEE (reference sequence). This CDR3 has 18 amino acids. V dropped 0 bases and J dropped 0 bases, with 13 bases sitting between them. CDR3 sequence reads: CASSLGQNSPSGANVLTF. CDR3 nucleotide sequence: TGTGCCAGCAGCTTGGGCCAAAATTCTCCCTCTGGGGCCAACGTCCTGACTTTC. The full variable domain, its missing parts supplied by reference TRBV5-4 and TRBJ2-6, is ETGVTQSPTHLIKTRGQQVTLRCSSQSGHNTVSWYQQALGQGPQFIFQYYREEENGRGNFPPRFSGLQFPNYSSELNVNALELDDSALYLCASSLGQNSPSGANVLTFGAGSRLTVL.

The chain has TRBV10-3 and TRBJ2-2, with 7 bases fitting TRBD2. The V gene end was trimmed by 3 bases and the J gene end by 6 bases; junction bases not matched to a gene: 7. The CDR3 is 15 residues long. The germline gives CDR1 ENHRY, CDR2 SYGVKD. The DNA of the CDR3 is TGTGCCATCAGTGACGGGGGGTTCATAGCCGGGGAGCTGTTTTTT. Protein sequence: CAISDGGFIAGELFF.

The chain is built from TRBV29-1 and TRBJ2-6, with 7 positions matching TRBD2. Germline CDR1 reads SQVTM; CDR2 reads ANQGSEA. Unmatched junction bases numbered 1, after V lost 7 bases and J lost 4 bases. The CDR3 is made up of 12 amino acids. CDR3 nucleotide sequence: TGCAGCGCAGCGGGAGGGGCCAACGTCCTGACTTTC. It specifies CSAAGGANVLTF.